This T cell receptor beta chain was captured in a study of blood T cell repertoires in COVID-19. Original methodology: By means of reference gene primer amplification, nucleated cell counts were estimated. This table comes from immunoSEQ multiplex PCR, and its TCRdb copy is limited to in-frame clones, with some not included. V, J and clone size derive from that table, while D and trimming were established from the DNA sequence. This sample has about 140,000 clones, with almost 90% found just once. Input material: peripheral blood. The TCR comes from a woman between 55 and 75 years old with acute or convalescent COVID-19.

As DNA, the CDR3 is TGTGCCACCCAGGACAGCGTTTCCTACGAGCAGTACTTC. Translating it yields CATQDSVSYEQYF. The chain is built from TRBV28 and TRBJ2-7, with D possibly being TRBD1 (6 bases). With 10 bases removed from V and 1 base from J, the gap between germline ends came to 14 bases. This CDR3 is built from 13 residues. CDR1 is MDHEN and CDR2 is SYDVKM in the germline V gene. Filled out from reference TRBV28 and TRBJ2-7, the complete variable domain reads DVKVTQSSRYLVKRTGEKVFLECVQDMDHENMFWYRQDPGLGLRLIYFSYDVKMKEKGDIPEGYSVSREKKERFSLILESASTNQTSMYLCATQDSVSYEQYFGPGTRLTVT.